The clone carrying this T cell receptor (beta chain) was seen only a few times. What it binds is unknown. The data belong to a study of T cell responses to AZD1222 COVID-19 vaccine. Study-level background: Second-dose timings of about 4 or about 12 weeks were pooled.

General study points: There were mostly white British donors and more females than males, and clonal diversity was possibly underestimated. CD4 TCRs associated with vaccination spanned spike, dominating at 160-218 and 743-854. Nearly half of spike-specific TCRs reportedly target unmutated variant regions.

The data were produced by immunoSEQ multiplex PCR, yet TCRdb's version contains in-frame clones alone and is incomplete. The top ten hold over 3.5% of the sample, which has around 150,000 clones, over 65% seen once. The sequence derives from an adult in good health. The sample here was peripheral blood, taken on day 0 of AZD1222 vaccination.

The DNA for the CDR3 is TGTGCCAGCAGCGTAGGGGACAGGGGAGCTTCACCCCTCCACTTT. Translating gives CASSVGDRGASPLHF. The gene calls are TRBV9 and TRBJ1-6; 10 nucleotides align to TRBD1. This CDR3 comprises 15 residues. Looked up from germline, CDR1 is SGDLS and CDR2 is YYNGEE. Trimming removed 0 bases from V and 9 bases from J; junction bases left unmatched: 3. Full variable domain (rest looked up from reference TRBV9 and TRBJ1-6): DSGVTQTPKHLITATGQRVTLRCSPRSGDLSVYWYQQSLDQGLQFLIQYYNGEERAKGNILERFSAQQFPDLHSELNLSSLELGDSALYFCASSVGDRGASPLHFGNGTRLTVT.